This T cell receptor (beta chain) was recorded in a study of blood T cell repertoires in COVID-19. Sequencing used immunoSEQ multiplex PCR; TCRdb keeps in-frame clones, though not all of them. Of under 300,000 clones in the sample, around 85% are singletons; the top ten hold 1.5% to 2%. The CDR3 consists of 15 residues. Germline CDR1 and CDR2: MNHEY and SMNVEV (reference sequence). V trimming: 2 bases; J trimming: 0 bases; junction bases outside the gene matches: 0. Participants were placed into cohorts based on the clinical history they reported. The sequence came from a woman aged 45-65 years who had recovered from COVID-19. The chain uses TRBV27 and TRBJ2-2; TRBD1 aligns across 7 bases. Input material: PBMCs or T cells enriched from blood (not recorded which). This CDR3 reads CASSLRGPNTGELFF. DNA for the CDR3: TGTGCCAGCAGTTTAAGGGGGCCGAACACCGGGGAGCTGTTTTTT.